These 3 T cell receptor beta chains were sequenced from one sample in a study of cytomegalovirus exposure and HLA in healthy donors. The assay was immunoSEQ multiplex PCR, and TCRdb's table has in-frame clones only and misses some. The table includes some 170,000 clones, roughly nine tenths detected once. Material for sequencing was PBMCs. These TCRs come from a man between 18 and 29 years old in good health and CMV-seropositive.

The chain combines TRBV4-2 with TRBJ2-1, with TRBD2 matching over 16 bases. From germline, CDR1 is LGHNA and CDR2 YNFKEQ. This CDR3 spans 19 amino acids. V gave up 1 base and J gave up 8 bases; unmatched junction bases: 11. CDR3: CASSQGLLTGTSGRDEQFF. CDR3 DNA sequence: TGTGCCAGCAGCCAAGGGCTCCTAACGGGGACTAGCGGGAGGGATGAGCAGTTCTTC.

CDR3 amino acids: CASSSLGVAEAFF. The CDR3 DNA follows: TGTGCCAGCAGTTCCCTAGGCGTGGCTGAAGCTTTCTTT. The rearrangement joins TRBV27 to TRBJ1-1; D not certain. This CDR3 is built from 13 residues. Between the trimmed V and J ends, which lost 4 bases and 6 bases, there was a span of 12 bases. CDR1 is MNHEY and CDR2 is SMNVEV in the germline V gene (reference sequence).

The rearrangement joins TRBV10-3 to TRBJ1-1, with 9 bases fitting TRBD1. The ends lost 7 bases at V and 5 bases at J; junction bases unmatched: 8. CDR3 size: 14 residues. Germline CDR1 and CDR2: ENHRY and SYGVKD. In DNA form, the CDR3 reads TGTGCCATCAAACCGGGACAGGGCAGTACTGAAGCTTTCTTT. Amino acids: CAIKPGQGSTEAFF.